Each of the 19 T cell receptor beta chains below was sequenced from the same sample in a study of blood T cell repertoires in COVID-19. Produced via immunoSEQ multiplex PCR; TCRdb's table is partial and in-frame only. The table lists about 55,000 clones, about 90% of them singletons. Material for sequencing was peripheral blood. Every receptor here comes from a human donor with active COVID-19. The donor label of this sample is uncertain.

This chain joins TRBV19 and TRBJ2-1; perhaps TRBD1 as D (5 bases). Germline-derived CDR1 and CDR2 are LNHDA and SQIVND (reference sequence). The CDR3 extends over 15 amino acids. Trimming stripped 1 base from V and 4 bases from J, with 11 bases between. The CDR3 loop is CASSIGGRIYNEQFF. In DNA, the CDR3 is TGTGCCAGTAGTATAGGGGGCCGGATATACAATGAGCAGTTCTTC.

This clone was detected a few times. The rearrangement uses TRBV6-2 or TRBV6-3 and TRBJ1-6; D not certain. From germline, CDR1 is MNHEY and CDR2 SVGEGT. The germline V and J ends were trimmed by 0 bases and 0 bases, with 6 bases remaining between them. This CDR3 has 16 residues. CDR3 sequence: CASSYSSFSYNSPLHF. The CDR3, as DNA: TGTGCCAGCAGTTACTCATCCTTCTCCTATAATTCACCCCTCCACTTT.

V and J are TRBV19 and TRBJ1-6; tentatively, D is TRBD1 (6 bases). This CDR3 region has 18 residues. Per germline, CDR1 LNHDA and CDR2 SQIVND (reference sequence). V was pared by 1 base and J by 8 bases, with 21 bases between. The DNA of the CDR3 is TGTGCCAGTAGTATAGCCCCCCCGGCAGGGCAGGGGTATTCACCCCTCCACTTT. This translates into CASSIAPPAGQGYSPLHF.

The gene calls are TRBV6-5 and TRBJ1-2; D uncertain. The CDR3 contains 13 residues. Trimming shortened V by 2 bases and J by 5 bases, and 9 bases separated the two germline ends. Per the germline V gene, CDR1 is MNHEY and CDR2 is SVGAGI. CDR3 protein: CASSYGGSYGYTF. The CDR3 coding sequence is TGTGCCAGCAGTTACGGAGGCAGTTATGGCTACACCTTC.

The chain employs TRBV7-2 and TRBJ2-5, with D tentatively TRBD2 (6 bases). The length of the CDR3 is 14 residues. Germline V gives CDR1 SGHTA, CDR2 FQGNSA. The V gene lost 2 bases and the J gene lost 1 base, with 8 bases spanning the gap. The CDR3 spells CASSLLGGQETQYF. The CDR3 coding sequence is TGTGCCAGCAGCTTATTGGGGGGCCAAGAGACCCAGTACTTC.

The gene calls are TRBV4-1 and TRBJ2-1; TRBD2 matches 14 bases. V was pared by 1 base and J by 7 bases, with 3 bases of the junction left unmatched. Per the germline V gene, CDR1 is MGHRA and CDR2 is YSYEKL. CDR3 length equals 16 residues. The CDR3, as DNA: TGCGCCAGCAGCCAAGGACTAGCGGGGGGGAGGAATGAGCAGTTCTTC. Amino acids: CASSQGLAGGRNEQFF.

The CDR3 nucleotides read TGTGCCAGCAGCTCCAGACTAGCGGGGGGCACAGATACGCAGTATTTT. This codes for CASSSRLAGGTDTQYF. The chain is built from TRBV7-3 and TRBJ2-3; TRBD2 matches at 12 bases. This CDR3 is built from 16 residues. With V trimmed by 4 bases and J by 1 base, 3 bases remained unmatched. The germline V gene encodes CDR1 SGHTA and CDR2 FQGTGA.

Of note for this clone: The same CDR3 also results from other DNA sequences found in this sample. V and J are TRBV5-1 and TRBJ2-3; 7 nucleotides match TRBD2. Germline values: CDR1 SGHRS, CDR2 YFSETQ. Trimming removed 4 bases from V and 6 bases from J; junction bases left unmatched: 5. The CDR3 extends over 13 amino acids. CDR3 in DNA: TGCGCCAGCAGCGGGAGCGGGGCGGATACGCAGTATTTT. This translates into CASSGSGADTQYF.

This clone was seen a single time. This chain joins TRBV19 and TRBJ2-5; 9 bases match TRBD2. In germline, CDR1 is LNHDA, CDR2 SQIVND (reference sequence). There are 17 residues in the CDR3. The ends lost 6 bases at V and 4 bases at J; junction bases unmatched: 15. CDR3 in DNA: TGTGCCAGTAGCCCTATCGCGGCGGGGGGGCGTGGAGAGACCCAGTACTTC. Its translation is CASSPIAAGGRGETQYF.

V is TRBV5-6 and J is TRBJ2-3; 8 nucleotides align to TRBD2. Germline V gene lookup returns CDR1 SGHDT and CDR2 YYEEEE. The CDR3 loop spans 15 amino acids. The V and J ends lost 1 base and 5 bases, in that order; junction bases with no gene match: 6. In DNA form, the CDR3 reads TGTGCCAGCAGCTTGAGGCGGGGGGTTTTAGATACGCAGTATTTT. It yields the protein CASSLRRGVLDTQYF.

This chain links TRBV7-9 with TRBJ1-1; tentative D call: TRBD1 (6 bases). In germline, CDR1 is SEHNR, CDR2 FQNEAQ (reference sequence). The CDR3 extends over 14 amino acids. V was trimmed by 5 bases and J by 3 bases, leaving 13 bases between them. As DNA, the CDR3 is TGTGCCAGCAGCGTACGACAGGCGGACACTGAAGCTTTCTTT. It encodes CASSVRQADTEAFF. Supplemented by reference TRBV7-9 and TRBJ1-1, the full variable domain reads DTGVSQNPRHKITKRGQNVTFRCDPISEHNRLYWYRQTLGQGPEFLTYFQNEAQLEKSRLLSDRFSAERPKGSFSTLEIQRTEQGDSAMYLCASSVRQADTEAFFGQGTRLTVV.

This chain connects TRBV2 to TRBJ1-1; D is unresolved. CDR3 size: 12 residues. Trimming removed 6 bases at V and 2 bases at J, with 7 bases between. Germline CDR1 and CDR2: SNHLY and FYNNEI. DNA for the CDR3: TGTGCCAGCAGGGCCGTTAACACTGAAGCTTTCTTT. Translation: CASRAVNTEAFF.

V gene TRBV7-9 combines with J gene TRBJ2-7, with 9 nucleotides matching TRBD1. From germline, CDR1 is SEHNR and CDR2 FQNEAQ (reference sequence). This CDR3 has 14 residues. J gave up 0 bases and V 8 bases, and 5 bases lay outside the gene matches. The CDR3 DNA reads TGTGCCAGCTCCGACAGGGGGGACTCCTACGAGCAGTACTTC. Protein: CASSDRGDSYEQYF. Full variable domain (outside the CDR3, taken from reference TRBV7-9 and TRBJ2-7): DTGVSQNPRHKITKRGQNVTFRCDPISEHNRLYWYRQTLGQGPEFLTYFQNEAQLEKSRLLSDRFSAERPKGSFSTLEIQRTEQGDSAMYLCASSDRGDSYEQYFGPGTRLTVT.

The chain links TRBV18 to TRBJ2-7; 8 nucleotides align to TRBD2. This CDR3 has 15 residues. Trimming took 5 bases from V and 1 from J; bases not matched to a gene: 7. The germline V gene encodes CDR1 KGHSH and CDR2 LQKENI. CDR3 protein: CASSAGGGTSYEQYF. Written as DNA, the CDR3 is TGTGCCAGCTCAGCCGGGGGGGGGACGTCCTACGAGCAGTACTTC. Full variable domain (rest looked up from reference TRBV18 and TRBJ2-7): NAGVMQNPRHLVRRRGQEARLRCSPMKGHSHVYWYRQLPEEGLKFMVYLQKENIIDESGMPKERFSAEFPKEGPSILRIQQVVRGDSAAYFCASSAGGGTSYEQYFGPGTRLTVT.

This rearrangement joins TRBV4-3 to TRBJ2-3; 7 nucleotides align to TRBD2. Per germline, CDR1 LGHNA and CDR2 YSLEER. This CDR3 contains 16 residues. V shed 0 bases, J shed 3 bases, and the junction held 6 bases outside the gene matches. For the CDR3, the DNA is TGCGCCAGCAGCCAAGATCCGGGGGGTGGTACAGATACGCAGTATTTT. It is translated as CASSQDPGGGTDTQYF.

Here the CDR3 reads CVVTEQETQYF. The CDR3 DNA reads as TGTGTCGTGACAGAACAAGAGACCCAGTACTTC. V gene TRBV28 combines with J gene TRBJ2-5; D might be TRBD1 (5 bases). Germline loops: CDR1 MDHEN, CDR2 SYDVKM. The CDR3 is made up of 11 amino acids.

The chain couples TRBV29-1 to TRBJ1-2, with TRBD1 as a possible D gene (5 bases). The CDR3 consists of 15 residues. V lost 4 bases and J lost 7, with 22 bases in between. Germline CDR1 is SQVTM and CDR2 is ANQGSEA. The CDR3 here is CSVGPTDDTGLGYTF. CDR3 nucleotide sequence: TGCAGCGTTGGTCCTACCGACGATACAGGCCTTGGCTACACCTTC.

The chain recombines TRBV5-4 with TRBJ2-2, with D unclear. Trimming took 2 bases from V and 2 from J, leaving 10 bases between them. CDR3 size: 15 residues. CDR1 and CDR2 from the germline V gene are SGHNT and YYREEE (reference sequence). CDR3 sequence (DNA): TGTGCCAGCAGCTTCTACCCTCCCAACACCGGGGAGCTGTTTTTT. Amino acid sequence: CASSFYPPNTGELFF.

The chain joins TRBV29-1 to TRBJ1-1; 10 positions match TRBD1. The CDR3 contains 18 residues. Germline CDR1 reads SQVTM; CDR2 reads ANQGSEA. The J segment lost 0 bases and the V segment lost 4 bases, leaving 14 bases of the junction unmatched. The chain's CDR3 is CSVGGQGLRGAMNTEAFF. DNA of the CDR3: TGCAGCGTTGGGGGACAGGGGTTACGGGGAGCCATGAACACTGAAGCTTTCTTT.